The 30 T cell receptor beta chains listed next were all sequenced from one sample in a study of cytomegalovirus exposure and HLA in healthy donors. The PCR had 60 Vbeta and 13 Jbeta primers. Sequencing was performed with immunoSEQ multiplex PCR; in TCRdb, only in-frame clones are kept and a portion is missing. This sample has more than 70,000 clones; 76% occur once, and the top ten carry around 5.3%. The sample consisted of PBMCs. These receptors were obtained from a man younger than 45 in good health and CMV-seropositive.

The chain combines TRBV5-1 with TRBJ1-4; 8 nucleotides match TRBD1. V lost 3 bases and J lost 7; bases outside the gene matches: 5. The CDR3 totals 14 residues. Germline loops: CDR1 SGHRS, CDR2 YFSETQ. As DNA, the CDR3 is TGCGCCAGCAGCTCCGGACAGGGAGGTGAAAAACTGTTTTTT. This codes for CASSSGQGGEKLFF.

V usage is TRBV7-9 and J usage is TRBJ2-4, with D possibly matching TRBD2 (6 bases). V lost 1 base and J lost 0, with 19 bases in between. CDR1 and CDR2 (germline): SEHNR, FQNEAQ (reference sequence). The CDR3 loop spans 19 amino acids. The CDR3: CASSLVRRSAGQAKNIQYF. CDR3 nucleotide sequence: TGTGCCAGCAGCTTAGTTCGTCGGTCGGCGGGGCAAGCCAAAAACATTCAGTACTTC.

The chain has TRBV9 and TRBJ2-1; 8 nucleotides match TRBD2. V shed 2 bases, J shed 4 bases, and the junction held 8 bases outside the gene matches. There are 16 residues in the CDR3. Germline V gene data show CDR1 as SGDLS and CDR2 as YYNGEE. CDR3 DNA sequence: TGTGCCAGCAGCGTCAGGAGCGGGGGCTTATACAATGAGCAGTTCTTC. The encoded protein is CASSVRSGGLYNEQFF.

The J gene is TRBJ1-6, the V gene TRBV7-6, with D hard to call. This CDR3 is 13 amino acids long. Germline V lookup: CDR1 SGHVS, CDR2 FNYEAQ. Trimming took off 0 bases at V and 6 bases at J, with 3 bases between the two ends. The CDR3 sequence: CASSLASNSPLHF. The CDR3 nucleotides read TGTGCCAGCAGCTTAGCTAGTAATTCACCCCTCCACTTT.

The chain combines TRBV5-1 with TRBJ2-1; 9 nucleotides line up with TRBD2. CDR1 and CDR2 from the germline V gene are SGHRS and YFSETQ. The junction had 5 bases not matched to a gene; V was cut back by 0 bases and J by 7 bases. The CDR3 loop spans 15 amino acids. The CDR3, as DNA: TGCGCCAGCAGCTTGGCTAGCGGGATTCGAAATGAGCAGTTCTTC. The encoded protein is CASSLASGIRNEQFF.

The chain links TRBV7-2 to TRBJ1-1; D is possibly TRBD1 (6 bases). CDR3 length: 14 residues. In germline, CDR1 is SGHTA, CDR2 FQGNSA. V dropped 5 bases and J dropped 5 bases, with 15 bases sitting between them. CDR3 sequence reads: CASSGYYRDTEAFF. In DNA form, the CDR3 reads TGTGCCAGCAGCGGATACTACAGGGATACTGAAGCTTTCTTT.

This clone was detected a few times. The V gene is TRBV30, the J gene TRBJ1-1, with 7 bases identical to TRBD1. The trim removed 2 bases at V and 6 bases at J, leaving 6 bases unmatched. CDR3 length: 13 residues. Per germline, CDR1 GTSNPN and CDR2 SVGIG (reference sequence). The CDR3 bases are TGTGCCTGGAGTAGGGACAGCTACTCTGAAGCTTTCTTT. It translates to CAWSRDSYSEAFF.

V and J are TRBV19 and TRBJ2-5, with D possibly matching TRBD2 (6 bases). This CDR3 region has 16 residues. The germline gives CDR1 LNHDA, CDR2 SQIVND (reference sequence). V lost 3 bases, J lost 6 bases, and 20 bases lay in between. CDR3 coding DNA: TGTGCCAGTAGTATGTTCAAGCGCGGTGGGGGGAAGACCCAGTACTTC. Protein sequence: CASSMFKRGGGKTQYF.

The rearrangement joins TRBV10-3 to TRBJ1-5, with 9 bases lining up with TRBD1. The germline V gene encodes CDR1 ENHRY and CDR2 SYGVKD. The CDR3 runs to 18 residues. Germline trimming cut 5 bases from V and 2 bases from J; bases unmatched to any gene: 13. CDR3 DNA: TGTGCCATCAGTTCCGGGACAGGGAGAGGAGGTGGCAATCAGCCCCAGCATTTT. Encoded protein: CAISSGTGRGGGNQPQHF.

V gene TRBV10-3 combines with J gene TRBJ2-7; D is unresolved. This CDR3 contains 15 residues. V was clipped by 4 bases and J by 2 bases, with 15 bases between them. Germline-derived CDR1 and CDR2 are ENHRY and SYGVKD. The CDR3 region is CAISGYGVLAYEQYF. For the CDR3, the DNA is TGTGCCATCAGTGGGTACGGAGTCCTCGCCTACGAGCAGTACTTC.

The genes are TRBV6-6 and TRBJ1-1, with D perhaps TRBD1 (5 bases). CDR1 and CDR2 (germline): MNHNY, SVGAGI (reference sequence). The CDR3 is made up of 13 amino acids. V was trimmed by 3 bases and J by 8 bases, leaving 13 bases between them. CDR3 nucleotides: TGTGCCAGCAGTTATGGGCAGGGTATGGAAGCTTTCTTT. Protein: CASSYGQGMEAFF.

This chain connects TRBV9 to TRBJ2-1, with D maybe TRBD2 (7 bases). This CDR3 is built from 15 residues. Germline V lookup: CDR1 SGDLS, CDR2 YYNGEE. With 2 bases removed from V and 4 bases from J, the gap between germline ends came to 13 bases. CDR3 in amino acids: CASSVGAGAYNEQFF. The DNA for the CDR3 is TGTGCCAGCAGCGTGGGGGCGGGGGCTTACAATGAGCAGTTCTTC.

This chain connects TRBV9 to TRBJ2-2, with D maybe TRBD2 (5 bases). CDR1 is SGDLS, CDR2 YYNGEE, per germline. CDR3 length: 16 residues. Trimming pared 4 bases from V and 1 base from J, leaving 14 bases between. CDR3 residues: CASSPTRRENTGELFF. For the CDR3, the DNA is TGTGCCAGCAGCCCAACCCGACGGGAGAACACCGGGGAGCTGTTTTTT.

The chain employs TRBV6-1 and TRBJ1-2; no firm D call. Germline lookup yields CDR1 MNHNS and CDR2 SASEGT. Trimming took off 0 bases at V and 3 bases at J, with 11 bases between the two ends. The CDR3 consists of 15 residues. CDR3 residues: CASSEALWADYGYTF. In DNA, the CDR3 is TGTGCCAGCAGTGAAGCGCTTTGGGCAGACTATGGCTACACCTTC.

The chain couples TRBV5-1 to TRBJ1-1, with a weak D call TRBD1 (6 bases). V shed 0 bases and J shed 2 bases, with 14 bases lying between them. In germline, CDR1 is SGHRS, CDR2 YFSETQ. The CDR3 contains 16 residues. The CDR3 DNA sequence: TGCGCCAGCAGCTTGGAACAGGGATTTTATAACACTGAAGCTTTCTTT. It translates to CASSLEQGFYNTEAFF.

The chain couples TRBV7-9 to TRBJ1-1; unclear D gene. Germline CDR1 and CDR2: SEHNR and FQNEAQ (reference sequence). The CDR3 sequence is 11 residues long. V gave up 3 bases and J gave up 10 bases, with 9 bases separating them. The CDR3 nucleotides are TGTGCCAGCAGCTTCTCGAGTGTAGCTTTCTTT. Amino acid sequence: CASSFSSVAFF.

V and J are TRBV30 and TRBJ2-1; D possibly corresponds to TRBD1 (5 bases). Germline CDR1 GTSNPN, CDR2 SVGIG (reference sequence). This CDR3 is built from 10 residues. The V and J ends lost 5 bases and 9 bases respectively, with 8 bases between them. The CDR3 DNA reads TGTGCCTGGGACAGAACTGAGCAGTTCTTC. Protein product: CAWDRTEQFF.

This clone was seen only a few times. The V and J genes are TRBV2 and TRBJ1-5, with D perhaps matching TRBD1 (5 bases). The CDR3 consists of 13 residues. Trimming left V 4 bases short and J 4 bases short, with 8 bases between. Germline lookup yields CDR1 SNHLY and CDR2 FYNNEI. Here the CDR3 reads CASSGAGNQPQHF. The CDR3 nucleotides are TGTGCCAGCAGTGGGGCAGGGAATCAGCCCCAGCATTTT. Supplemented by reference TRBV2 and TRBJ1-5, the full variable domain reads EPEVTQTPSHQVTQMGQEVILRCVPISNHLYFYWYRQILGQKVEFLVSFYNNEISEKSEIFDDQFSVERPDGSNFTLKIRSTKLEDSAMYFCASSGAGNQPQHFGDGTRLSIL.

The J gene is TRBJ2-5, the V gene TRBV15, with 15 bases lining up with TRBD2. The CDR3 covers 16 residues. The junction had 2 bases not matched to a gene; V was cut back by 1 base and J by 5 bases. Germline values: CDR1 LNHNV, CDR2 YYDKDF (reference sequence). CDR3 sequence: CATSRGTSGGAETQYF. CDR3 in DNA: TGTGCCACCAGCAGAGGGACTAGCGGGGGGGCGGAGACCCAGTACTTC. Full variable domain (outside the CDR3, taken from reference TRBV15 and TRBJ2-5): DAMVIQNPRYQVTQFGKPVTLSCSQTLNHNVMYWYQQKSSQAPKLLFHYYDKDFNNEADTPDNFQSRRPNTSFCFLDIRSPGLGDTAMYLCATSRGTSGGAETQYFGPGTRLLVL.

CDR3 DNA: TGTGCCAGCAGTTACACGCGGGGGGATACGCAGTATTTT. This encodes CASSYTRGDTQYF. The V call is TRBV6-5, the J call TRBJ2-3; TRBD2 matches at 7 bases. After removal of 2 bases from V and 6 bases from J, the junction contained 2 bases not matched to a gene. The CDR3 extends over 13 amino acids. Germline CDR1 MNHEY, CDR2 SVGAGI.

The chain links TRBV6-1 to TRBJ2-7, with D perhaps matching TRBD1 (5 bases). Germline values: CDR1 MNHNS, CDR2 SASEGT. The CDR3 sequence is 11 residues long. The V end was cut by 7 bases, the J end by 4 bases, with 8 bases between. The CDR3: CASTRGYEQYV. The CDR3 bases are TGTGCCAGCACAAGGGGATACGAGCAGTACGTC.

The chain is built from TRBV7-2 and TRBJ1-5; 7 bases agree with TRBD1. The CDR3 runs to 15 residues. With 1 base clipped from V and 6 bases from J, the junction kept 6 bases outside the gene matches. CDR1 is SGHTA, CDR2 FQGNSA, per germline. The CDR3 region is CASSLGDRDSQPQHF. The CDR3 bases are TGTGCCAGCAGCTTAGGAGACAGGGACAGTCAGCCCCAGCATTTT.

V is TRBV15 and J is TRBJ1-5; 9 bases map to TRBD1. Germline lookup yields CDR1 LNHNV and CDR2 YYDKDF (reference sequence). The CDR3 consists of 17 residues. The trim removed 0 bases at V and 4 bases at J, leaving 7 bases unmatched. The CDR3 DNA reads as TGTGCCACCAGCAGAGAGTCGGGACAGGGATGGAATCAGCCCCAGCATTTT. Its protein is CATSRESGQGWNQPQHF.

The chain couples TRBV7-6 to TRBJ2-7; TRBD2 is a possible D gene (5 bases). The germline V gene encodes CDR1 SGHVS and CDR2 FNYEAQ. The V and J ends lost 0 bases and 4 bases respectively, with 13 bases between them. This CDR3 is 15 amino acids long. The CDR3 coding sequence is TGTGCCAGCAGCTTAGCGGGCGGAGGCTTTTACGAGCAGTACTTC. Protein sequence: CASSLAGGGFYEQYF. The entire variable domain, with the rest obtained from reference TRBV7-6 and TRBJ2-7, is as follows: GAGVSQSPRYKVTKRGQDVALRCDPISGHVSLYWYRQALGQGPEFLTYFNYEAQQDKSGLPNDRFSAERPEGSISTLTIQRTEQRDSAMYRCASSLAGGGFYEQYFGPGTRLTVT.

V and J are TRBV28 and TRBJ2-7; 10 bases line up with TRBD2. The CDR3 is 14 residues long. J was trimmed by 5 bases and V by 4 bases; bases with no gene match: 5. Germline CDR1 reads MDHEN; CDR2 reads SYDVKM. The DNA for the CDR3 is TGTGCCAGCAGTTCTAGCGGGAGTATCCACGAGCAGTACTTC. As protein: CASSSSGSIHEQYF.

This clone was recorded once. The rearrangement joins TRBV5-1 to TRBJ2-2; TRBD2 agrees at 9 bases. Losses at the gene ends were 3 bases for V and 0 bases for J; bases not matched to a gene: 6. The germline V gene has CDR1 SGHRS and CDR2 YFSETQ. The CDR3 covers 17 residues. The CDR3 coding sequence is TGCGCCAGCAGCTCGGGGACTAGCACAGCGAACACCGGGGAGCTGTTTTTT. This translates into CASSSGTSTANTGELFF.

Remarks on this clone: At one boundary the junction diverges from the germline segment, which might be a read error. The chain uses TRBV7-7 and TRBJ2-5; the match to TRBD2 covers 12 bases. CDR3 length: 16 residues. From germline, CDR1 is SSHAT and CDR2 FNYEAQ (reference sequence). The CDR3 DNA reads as TGTGCTAGCAGCTCCACTAGCGGGAGGTCGGGGGAGACCCAGTACTTC. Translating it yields CASSSTSGRSGETQYF.

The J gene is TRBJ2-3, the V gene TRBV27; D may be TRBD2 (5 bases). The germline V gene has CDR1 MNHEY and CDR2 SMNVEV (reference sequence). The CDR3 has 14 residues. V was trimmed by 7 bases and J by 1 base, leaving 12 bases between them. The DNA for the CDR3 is TGTGCCAGCACCCTGGGTAGCGGCACAGATACGCAGTATTTT. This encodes CASTLGSGTDTQYF.

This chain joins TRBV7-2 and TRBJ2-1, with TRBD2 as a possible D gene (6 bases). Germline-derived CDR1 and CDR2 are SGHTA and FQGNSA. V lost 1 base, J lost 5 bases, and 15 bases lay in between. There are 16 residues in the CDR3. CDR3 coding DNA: TGTGCCAGCAGCTTAGTAACGGGGAGGTCCCACAATGAGCAGTTCTTC. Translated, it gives CASSLVTGRSHNEQFF.

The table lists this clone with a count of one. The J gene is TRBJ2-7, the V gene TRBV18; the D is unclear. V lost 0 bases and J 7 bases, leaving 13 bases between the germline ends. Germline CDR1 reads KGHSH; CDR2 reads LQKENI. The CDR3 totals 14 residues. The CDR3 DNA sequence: TGTGCCAGCTCACCACCTACAGCCCACCAGGAGCAGTACTTC. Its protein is CASSPPTAHQEQYF.